This TCR beta chain is drawn from a study of graft-versus-host responses after intestinal transplantation. Study-wide context: Induction using anti-thymocyte globulin, followed by tacrolimus and steroids for approximately three years, was given to all recipients. Broader study findings: GvH clones detected in recipient marrow included some appearing first in ileum or blood. Patients with graft-donor T cell macrochimerism had high graft-versus-host to host-versus-graft clonal ratios in allografts. Peak circulating GvH clone levels tracked with early post-transplant HvG declines.

Germline CDR1 MGHRA, CDR2 YSYEKL. The V and J ends lost 0 bases and 1 base respectively, with 13 bases between them. This CDR3 is built from 17 residues. Generated by immunoSEQ multiplex PCR, the TCRdb table keeps only in-frame clones and is missing some. The data show 9,500 to 10,000 clones, around 91% seen once. With respect to this clone: Its matching antigen is unknown.

The J gene is TRBJ2-1, the V gene TRBV4-1, with a tentative D call TRBD2 (5 bases). The receptor was derived from a human patient who received an intestinal transplant, so some T cells may come from the graft donor. Sample: PBMCs, taken approximately 42 days after intestinal transplant. The CDR3 DNA is TGCGCCAGCAGCCAAGAGCGGTTCTGGGAGTCCTACAATGAGCAGTTCTTC. Protein product: CASSQERFWESYNEQFF.